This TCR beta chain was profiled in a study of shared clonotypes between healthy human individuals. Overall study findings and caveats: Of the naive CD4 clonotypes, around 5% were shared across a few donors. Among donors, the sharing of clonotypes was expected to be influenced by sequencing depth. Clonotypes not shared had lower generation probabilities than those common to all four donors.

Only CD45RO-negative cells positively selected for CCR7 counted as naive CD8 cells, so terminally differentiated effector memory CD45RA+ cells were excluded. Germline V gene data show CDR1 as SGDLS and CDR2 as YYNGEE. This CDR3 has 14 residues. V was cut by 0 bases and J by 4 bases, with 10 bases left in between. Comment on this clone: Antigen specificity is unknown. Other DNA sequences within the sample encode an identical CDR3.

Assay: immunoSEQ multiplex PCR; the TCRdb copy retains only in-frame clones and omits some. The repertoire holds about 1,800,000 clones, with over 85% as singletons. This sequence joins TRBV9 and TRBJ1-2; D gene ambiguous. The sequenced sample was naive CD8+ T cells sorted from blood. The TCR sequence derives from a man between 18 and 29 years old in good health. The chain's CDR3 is CASSVGGATYGYTF. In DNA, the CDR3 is TGTGCCAGCAGCGTAGGTGGAGCCACCTATGGCTACACCTTC.